The 15 T cell receptor beta chains below all came from one sample that was sequenced in a study of blood T cells in healthy people across ages. Through a sample-barcoded 5' primer and a J-beta primer mix, a second PCR was run for roughly 6 to 11 cycles. TCRdb reprocessed the 5' RACE reads via MiXCR and lists one record per CDR3 protein. The profile shows 650,000 to 1,000,000 distinct CDR3 sequences, around 34% of them singletons. Specimen: blood. These receptors were obtained from a man aged 18 to 35 in good health.

The chain recombines TRBV7-9 with TRBJ1-2; TRBD1 aligns across 7 bases. Trimming took 7 bases from V and 2 from J; bases not matched to a gene: 7. The germline V gene encodes CDR1 SEHNR and CDR2 FQNEAQ (reference sequence). This CDR3 comprises 14 residues. For the CDR3, the DNA is TGTGCCAGCAACGACGGGACAGAAAACTATGGCTACACCTTC. Residues: CASNDGTENYGYTF.

This clonotype was observed a handful of times. The rearrangement links TRBV28 to TRBJ1-2; unclear D gene. The V end lost 2 bases, the J end lost 7 bases, and 14 bases lay between the germline ends. This CDR3 contains 14 residues. CDR1 is MDHEN and CDR2 is SYDVKM in the germline V gene. CDR3 bases: TGTGCCAGCAGTTTAAACGGGGTCGAGGGTGGCTACACCTTC. Translated: CASSLNGVEGGYTF.

This clonotype was seen more than once but under ten times. DNA for the CDR3: TGCGCCAGCAGCCCGCGCTCTCCGGGACAGGAGGACACTGACTATGGCTACACCTTC. The encoded protein is CASSPRSPGQEDTDYGYTF. The chain joins TRBV4-3 to TRBJ1-2; 8 bases map to TRBD1. Per the germline V gene, CDR1 is LGHNA and CDR2 is YSLEER. The CDR3 length is 19 residues. The junction had 19 bases not matched to a gene; V was cut back by 4 bases and J by 3 bases.

This clonotype has more than one count but fewer than ten. The V and J genes are TRBV7-2 and TRBJ1-1, with TRBD1 as a possible D gene (6 bases). V lost 11 bases and J lost 1, with 20 bases in between. This CDR3 is 15 amino acids long. Germline-derived CDR1 and CDR2 are SGHTA and FQGNSA. CDR3 protein: CAGTLLGAGNTEAFF. CDR3 bases: TGTGCCGGAACGCTATTGGGGGCAGGGAACACTGAAGCTTTCTTT.

The rearrangement joins TRBV6-6 to TRBJ1-2; 8 bases fit TRBD1. The CDR3 contains 16 residues. Germline CDR1 MNHNY, CDR2 SVGAGI (reference sequence). Unmatched junction bases numbered 3, after V lost 0 bases and J lost 0 bases. The CDR3 loop reads CASSYSRTGSNYGYTF. CDR3 in DNA: TGTGCCAGCAGTTACTCAAGGACAGGGTCTAACTATGGCTACACCTTC.

CDR3 DNA: TGTGCCAGCAGCCAAGAGTTCCCCGGGGACTCTGGAAACACCATATATTTT. This codes for CASSQEFPGDSGNTIYF. The chain links TRBV3-1 to TRBJ1-3; unclear D gene. Germline-derived CDR1 and CDR2 are LGHDT and YNNKEL (reference sequence). This CDR3 spans 17 amino acids. Trimming shortened V by 0 bases and J by 0 bases, and 12 bases separated the two germline ends.

This clonotype turned up a few times. The J gene is TRBJ2-2, the V gene TRBV4-1, with D perhaps TRBD1 (5 bases). This CDR3 region has 15 residues. Per germline, CDR1 MGHRA and CDR2 YSYEKL. The V end was cut by 1 base, the J end by 0 bases, with 6 bases between. The DNA for the CDR3 is TGCGCCAGCAGCCAAGGCAGGGCGAACACCGGGGAGCTGTTTTTT. Translated, it gives CASSQGRANTGELFF.

There are many counts of this clonotype. The chain uses TRBV4-2 and TRBJ2-3; 9 bases are a match to TRBD2. The V gene's germline CDR1 is LGHNA and CDR2 YNFKEQ. The CDR3 extends over 15 amino acids. The V gene end was trimmed by 2 bases and the J gene end by 2 bases; junction bases not matched to a gene: 2. This chain's CDR3 is CASSQTSGHTDTQYF. CDR3 nucleotide sequence: TGTGCCAGCAGCCAAACTAGCGGGCACACAGATACGCAGTATTTT.

V usage is TRBV20-1 and J usage is TRBJ2-1; TRBD2 matches at 11 bases. The V gene's germline CDR1 is DFQATT and CDR2 SNEGSKA (reference sequence). The CDR3 is 17 residues long. J lost 13 bases, V lost 5 bases, and 22 bases had no gene match. CDR3 loop: CSAQKLAGALSKGTQFF. The CDR3 DNA is TGCAGTGCTCAGAAACTAGCGGGGGCCCTCAGTAAAGGGACCCAGTTCTTC.

The chain has TRBV4-3 and TRBJ1-4; D not resolved. V was pared by 0 bases and J by 0 bases, with 14 bases between. From germline, CDR1 is LGHNA and CDR2 YSLEER. This CDR3 contains 18 residues. CDR3 bases: TGCGCCAGCAGCCAAGACCCTCTACCAGATGCAACTAATGAAAAACTGTTTTTT. Its protein product is CASSQDPLPDATNEKLFF.

This clonotype was recorded a few times. The rearrangement uses TRBV27 and TRBJ2-5; 7 bases agree with TRBD1. Germline V gene data show CDR1 as MNHEY and CDR2 as SMNVEV (reference sequence). Trimming at V came to 4 bases and at J to 11 bases, leaving 13 bases not matched to a gene. The CDR3 consists of 14 residues. In DNA form, the CDR3 reads TGTGCCAGCAGTTGGAACAGGGGTCGCAATGAGCAGTACTTC. It translates to CASSWNRGRNEQYF.

In regard to this clonotype: A junction boundary mismatches the germline segment, possibly from a read error. The chain links TRBV6-5 to TRBJ2-5; D perhaps matches TRBD1 (5 bases). The better agreement between TRBJ2-7 and the DNA end casts doubt on the J call. The CDR3 covers 13 residues. The germline CDR1 and CDR2 sequences are MNHEY and SVGAGI. CDR3 bases: TGTGCCGGCAGTCGCCCAGGGACCTACGAGCAGTACTTC. Amino acid sequence: CAGSRPGTYEQYF.

In this sample, this clonotype turned up a few times. V and J are TRBV20-1 and TRBJ2-5, with 9 bases lining up with TRBD2. Losses at the gene ends were 1 base for V and 0 bases for J; bases not matched to a gene: 15. This CDR3 contains 19 residues. Germline V gene lookup returns CDR1 DFQATT and CDR2 SNEGSKA (reference sequence). The DNA of the CDR3 is TGCAGTGCTAGAGGTTATGGGGAGCGGGGGGTCCTGAACCAAGAGACCCAGTACTTC. This codes for CSARGYGERGVLNQETQYF.

CDR3 amino acids: CASSLMIGTLTLNTEAFF. DNA of the CDR3: TGTGCCAGCAGTTTAATGATAGGGACCCTAACCCTGAACACTGAAGCTTTCTTT. This chain joins TRBV12-3 or TRBV12-4 and TRBJ1-1, with D possibly being TRBD1 (5 bases). The germline V and J ends were trimmed by 2 bases and 0 bases, with 19 bases remaining between them. The CDR3 length is 18 residues.

This chain uses TRBV24-1 with TRBJ2-1; 8 bases agree with TRBD1. J was trimmed by 4 bases and V by 2 bases; bases with no gene match: 6. The CDR3 contains 16 residues. The germline V gene has CDR1 KGHDR and CDR2 SFDVKD. In nucleotides, the CDR3 is TGTGCCACCAGTGATTCTCAGGGGGCGATGTACAATGAGCAGTTCTTC. Its protein is CATSDSQGAMYNEQFF.